This T cell receptor beta chain came from a study of OX40 agonist ivuxolimab in advanced cancers. The table came from immunoSEQ multiplex PCR; TCRdb's copy has only in-frame clones and leaves some out. The repertoire holds some 50,000 clones, with about 87% as singletons. Germline V gene lookup returns CDR1 MDHEN and CDR2 SYDVKM. CDR3 length: 16 amino acids. Trimming at V came to 7 bases and at J to 5 bases, leaving 11 bases not matched to a gene. The TCR was taken from an adult with an advanced solid tumor such as melanoma, head and neck, liver or kidney cancer. The V call is TRBV28, the J call TRBJ2-2, with TRBD1 identical over 9 bases. This material consisted of CD4+ or CD8+ T cells sorted from blood, taken in a trial of the OX40 agonist ivuxolimab. This CDR3 is CASNYQGQGGTGELFF. The CDR3 DNA reads as TGTGCCAGCAATTATCAGGGACAGGGAGGAACCGGGGAGCTGTTTTTT.